Listed here are 9 T cell receptor beta chains from one sample, sequenced in a study of technical replicates of blood from a few donors. Using immunoSEQ multiplex PCR, the repertoire was profiled, and TCRdb retains in-frame clones only, with some absent. This repertoire shows about 84,000 clones, 95% to 98% found once; its top ten account for 0.15% to 0.2%. The specimen sequenced was T cells isolated from PBMCs. The source of these receptors is a human donor in good health.

This clone showed up just once. This chain uses TRBV5-6 with TRBJ2-7; TRBD1 is a possible D gene (5 bases). The CDR3 totals 12 residues. Trimming stripped 0 bases from V and 12 bases from J, with 13 bases between. CDR1 and CDR2 (germline): SGHDT, YYEEEE. CDR3 DNA sequence: TGTGCCAGCAGCTTGGTACAGGACCTGCCGTACTTC. Its protein product is CASSLVQDLPYF.

V usage is TRBV29-1 and J usage is TRBJ1-2; D is unresolved. The germline gives CDR1 SQVTM, CDR2 ANQGSEA. V lost 3 bases to trimming and J lost 2 bases, with 13 bases between them. There are 14 residues in the CDR3. CDR3 DNA sequence: TGCAGCGTTGAGACCGAGACATCAAACTATGGCTACACCTTC. Protein: CSVETETSNYGYTF.

The rearrangement links TRBV14 to TRBJ1-2; TRBD1 agrees at 10 bases. The CDR3 has 16 residues. The V segment lost 3 bases and the J segment 3 bases; nucleotides outside the gene matches: 7. The germline V gene has CDR1 SGHDN and CDR2 FVKESK. The CDR3 here is CASSHSGDRGDYGYTF. The CDR3, as DNA: TGTGCCAGCAGCCACTCTGGGGACAGGGGAGACTATGGCTACACCTTC.

The J gene is TRBJ1-2, the V gene TRBV4-1; 7 bases align to TRBD1. The CDR3 spans 16 residues. The J segment lost 2 bases and the V segment lost 1 base, leaving 7 bases of the junction unmatched. Germline loops: CDR1 MGHRA, CDR2 YSYEKL. In nucleotides, the CDR3 is TGCGCCAGCAGCCAAGCCGGATCGACAGGGAACTATGGCTACACCTTC. It yields the protein CASSQAGSTGNYGYTF.

This rearrangement joins TRBV6-1 to TRBJ1-4; D remains unclear. V gave up 7 bases and J gave up 3 bases, with 9 bases separating them. The CDR3 extends over 13 amino acids. CDR1 is MNHNS and CDR2 is SASEGT in the germline V gene. In DNA, the CDR3 is TGTGCCAGCATACCGCGCCCTAATGAAAAACTGTTTTTT. Its translation is CASIPRPNEKLFF.

The chain employs TRBV5-1 and TRBJ1-1; 10 bases line up with TRBD1. The CDR3 length is 16 residues. Germline values: CDR1 SGHRS, CDR2 YFSETQ. J was trimmed by 5 bases and V by 2 bases; bases with no gene match: 9. Written as DNA, the CDR3 is TGCGCCAGCAGCTTAGACCTCCGGGACAGGGGTACTGAAGCTTTCTTT. It specifies CASSLDLRDRGTEAFF.

The chain combines TRBV2 with TRBJ2-7; D is uncertain. Trimming shortened V by 1 base and J by 3 bases, and 7 bases separated the two germline ends. CDR1 is SNHLY, CDR2 FYNNEI, per germline. The CDR3 has 13 amino acids. DNA of the CDR3: TGTGCCAGCAGTGAAGTTAGTCACTACGAGCAGTACTTC. This translates into CASSEVSHYEQYF.

This rearrangement joins TRBV7-9 to TRBJ1-1, with 7 nucleotides matching TRBD1. This CDR3 has 15 residues. Unmatched junction bases numbered 11, after V lost 5 bases and J lost 5 bases. In germline, CDR1 is SEHNR, CDR2 FQNEAQ (reference sequence). CDR3 in DNA: TGTGCCAGCAGCCTCCAGACAGGGATAGAGACTGAAGCTTTCTTT. Amino acids: CASSLQTGIETEAFF.

This clone was found once. The chain couples TRBV9 to TRBJ1-2; no firm D call. The V end lost 3 bases, the J end lost 4 bases, and 16 bases lay between the germline ends. The CDR3 is 15 residues long. Per the germline V gene, CDR1 is SGDLS and CDR2 is YYNGEE. As DNA, the CDR3 is TGTGCCAGCAGCGCCGATTCGGGTCGCGGCTATGGCTACACCTTC. Translation gives CASSADSGRGYGYTF.